The entry that follows covers one TCR beta chain sequence. CDR3 size: 15 residues. Germline CDR1 and CDR2: SGHDT and YYEEEE. The V end was cut by 1 base, the J end by 1 base, with 9 bases between. The data are from a study of blood T cell repertoires in COVID-19. About the research overall: PBMCs, B-cell-depleted T cells, or T cells provided the cDNA or gDNA that made up the material.

In the original workflow: The assay estimated nucleated cells by amplifying reference gene primers. The assay was immunoSEQ multiplex PCR, and TCRdb's table has in-frame clones only and misses some. Clonal size and the V and J genes are those of that table, whereas D and trimming came from the DNA. The table lists about 210,000 clones, roughly 78% of them singletons. The chain has TRBV5-6 and TRBJ1-5; D is ambiguous. The receptor was derived from a middle-aged woman with acute or convalescent COVID-19. Specimen: peripheral blood. CDR3 nucleotide sequence: TGTGCCAGCAGCTTGCAACAGACCAGCAATCAGCCCCAGCATTTT. Translated: CASSLQQTSNQPQHF.